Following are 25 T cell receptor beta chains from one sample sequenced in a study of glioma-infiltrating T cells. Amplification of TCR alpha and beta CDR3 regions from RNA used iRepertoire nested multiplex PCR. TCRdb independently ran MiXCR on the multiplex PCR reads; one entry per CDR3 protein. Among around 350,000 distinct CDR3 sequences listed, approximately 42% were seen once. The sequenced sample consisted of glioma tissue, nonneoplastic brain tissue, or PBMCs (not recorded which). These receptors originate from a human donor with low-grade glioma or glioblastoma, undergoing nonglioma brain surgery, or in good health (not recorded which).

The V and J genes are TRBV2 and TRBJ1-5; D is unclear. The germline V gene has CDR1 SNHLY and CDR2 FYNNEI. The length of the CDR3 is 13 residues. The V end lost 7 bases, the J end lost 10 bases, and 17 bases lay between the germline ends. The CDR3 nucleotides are TGTGCCAGCACGGCCTTAGGTGCGCATCCCCAGCATTTT. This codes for CASTALGAHPQHF.

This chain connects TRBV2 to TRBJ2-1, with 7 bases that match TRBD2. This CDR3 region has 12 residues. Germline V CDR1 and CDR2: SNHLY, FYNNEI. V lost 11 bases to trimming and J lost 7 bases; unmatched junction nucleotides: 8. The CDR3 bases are TGTGCCGATGGACTAGGCGGGAATGAGCAGTTCTTC. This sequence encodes CADGLGGNEQFF.

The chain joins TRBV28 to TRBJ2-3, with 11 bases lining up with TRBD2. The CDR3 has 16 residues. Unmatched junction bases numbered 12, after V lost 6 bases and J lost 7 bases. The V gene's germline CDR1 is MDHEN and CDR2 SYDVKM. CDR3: CASRPLTSGKTNTQYF. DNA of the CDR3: TGTGCCAGCAGACCCTTGACTAGCGGGAAAACAAATACGCAGTATTTT.

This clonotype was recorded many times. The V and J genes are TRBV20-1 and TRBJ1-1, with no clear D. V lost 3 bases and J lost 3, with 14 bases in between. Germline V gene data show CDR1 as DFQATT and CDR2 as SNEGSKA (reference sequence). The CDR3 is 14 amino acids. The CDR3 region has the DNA TGCAGTGCTAGCCCTTCAAGTTCTTACACTGAAGCTTTCTTT. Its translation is CSASPSSSYTEAFF.

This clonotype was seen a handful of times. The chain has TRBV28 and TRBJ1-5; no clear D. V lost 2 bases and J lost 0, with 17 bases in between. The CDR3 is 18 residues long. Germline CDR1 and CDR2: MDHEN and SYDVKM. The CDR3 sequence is CASSLVLPGDYSNQPQHF. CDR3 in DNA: TGTGCCAGCAGTTTAGTTCTACCAGGAGATTATAGCAATCAGCCCCAGCATTTT.

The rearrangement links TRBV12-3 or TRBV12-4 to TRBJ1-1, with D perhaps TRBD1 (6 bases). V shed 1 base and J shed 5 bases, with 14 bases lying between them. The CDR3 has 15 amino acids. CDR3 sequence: CASSLEDRVYTEAFF. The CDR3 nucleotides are TGTGCCAGCAGTTTAGAGGACAGAGTATATACTGAAGCTTTCTTT.

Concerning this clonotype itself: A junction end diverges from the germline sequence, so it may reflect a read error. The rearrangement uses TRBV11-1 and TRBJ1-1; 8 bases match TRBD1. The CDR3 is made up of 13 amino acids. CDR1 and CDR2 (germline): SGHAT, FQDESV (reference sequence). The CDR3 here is CASGGQGAAEALF. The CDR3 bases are TGTGCCAGCGGTGGGCAGGGGGCCGCTGAAGCTCTCTTT.

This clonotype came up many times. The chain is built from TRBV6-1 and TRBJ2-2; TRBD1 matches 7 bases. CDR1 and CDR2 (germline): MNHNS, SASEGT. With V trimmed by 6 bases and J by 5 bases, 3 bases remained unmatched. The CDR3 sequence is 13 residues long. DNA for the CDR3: TGTGCCAGCAGGACAGGGAAAACCGGGGAGCTGTTTTTT. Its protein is CASRTGKTGELFF.

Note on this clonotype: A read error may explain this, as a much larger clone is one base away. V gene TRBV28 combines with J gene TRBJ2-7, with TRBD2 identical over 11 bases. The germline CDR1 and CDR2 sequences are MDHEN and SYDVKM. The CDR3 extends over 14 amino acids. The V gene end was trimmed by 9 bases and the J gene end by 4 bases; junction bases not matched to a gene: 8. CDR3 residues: CARYPPSGGYEQYF. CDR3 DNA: TGTGCCAGATACCCGCCTAGCGGGGGGTACGAGCAGTACTTC.

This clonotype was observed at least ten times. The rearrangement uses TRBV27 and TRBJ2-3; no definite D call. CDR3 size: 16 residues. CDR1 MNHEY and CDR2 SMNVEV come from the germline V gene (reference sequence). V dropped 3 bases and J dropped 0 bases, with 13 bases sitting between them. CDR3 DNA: TGTGCCAGCAGTTTTATTGGATTTTCTAGCACAGATACGCAGTATTTT. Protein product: CASSFIGFSSTDTQYF.

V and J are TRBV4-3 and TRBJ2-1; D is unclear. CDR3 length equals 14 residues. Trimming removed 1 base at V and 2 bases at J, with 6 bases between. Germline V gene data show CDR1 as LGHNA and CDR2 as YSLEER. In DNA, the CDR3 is TGCGCCAGCAGCCAAGTGGCAGCCTACAATGAGCAGTTCTTC. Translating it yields CASSQVAAYNEQFF.

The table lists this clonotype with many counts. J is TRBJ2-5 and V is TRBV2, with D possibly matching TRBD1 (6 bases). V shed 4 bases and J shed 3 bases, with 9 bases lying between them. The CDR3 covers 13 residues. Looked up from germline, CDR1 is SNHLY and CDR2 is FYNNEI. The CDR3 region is CASSVDRKETQYF. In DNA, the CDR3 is TGTGCCAGCAGTGTTGACAGGAAAGAGACCCAGTACTTC.

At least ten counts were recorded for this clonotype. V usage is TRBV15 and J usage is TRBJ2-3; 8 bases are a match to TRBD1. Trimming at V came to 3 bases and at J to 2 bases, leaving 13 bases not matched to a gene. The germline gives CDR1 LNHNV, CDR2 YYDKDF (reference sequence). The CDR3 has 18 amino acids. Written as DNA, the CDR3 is TGTGCCACCAGCAGGATCTCTCAGGGGGCCGGGGTCACAGATACGCAGTATTTT. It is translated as CATSRISQGAGVTDTQYF.

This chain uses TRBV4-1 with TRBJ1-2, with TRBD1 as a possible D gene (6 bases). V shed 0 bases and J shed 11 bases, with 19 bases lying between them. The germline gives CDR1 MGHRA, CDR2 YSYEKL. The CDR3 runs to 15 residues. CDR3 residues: CASSQERGTILSYTF. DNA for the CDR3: TGCGCCAGCAGCCAAGAAAGGGGGACCATACTGTCGTACACCTTC.

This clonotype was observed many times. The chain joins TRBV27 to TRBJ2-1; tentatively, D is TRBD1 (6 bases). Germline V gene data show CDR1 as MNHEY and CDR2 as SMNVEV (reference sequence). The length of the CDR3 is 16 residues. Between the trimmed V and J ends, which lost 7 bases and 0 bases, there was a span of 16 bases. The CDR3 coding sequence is TGTGCCAGCACCATTACAGGGTTTGGCTCCTACAATGAGCAGTTCTTC. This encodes CASTITGFGSYNEQFF.

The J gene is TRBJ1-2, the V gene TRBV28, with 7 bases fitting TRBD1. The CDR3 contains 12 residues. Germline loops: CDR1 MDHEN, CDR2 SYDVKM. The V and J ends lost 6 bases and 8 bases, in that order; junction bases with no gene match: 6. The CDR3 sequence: CASRGTAEGYTF. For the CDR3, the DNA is TGTGCCAGCAGAGGGACAGCGGAGGGCTACACCTTC.

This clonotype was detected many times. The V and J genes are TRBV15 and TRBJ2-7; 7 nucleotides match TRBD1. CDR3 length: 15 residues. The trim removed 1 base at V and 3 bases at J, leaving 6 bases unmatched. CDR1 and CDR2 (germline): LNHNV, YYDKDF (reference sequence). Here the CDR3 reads CATSRGQGIYYEQYF. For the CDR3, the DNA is TGTGCCACCAGCAGAGGACAGGGAATTTACTACGAGCAGTACTTC.

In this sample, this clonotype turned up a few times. The CDR3 DNA follows: TGTGCCAGCAAAAACCGGGATTTCCCCCATTCCGGCGCTGAAGCTTTCTTT. It specifies CASKNRDFPHSGAEAFF. This chain joins TRBV28 and TRBJ1-1; unclear D gene. Trimming took 7 bases from V and 6 from J, leaving 27 bases between them. Germline CDR1 and CDR2: MDHEN and SYDVKM. The CDR3 totals 17 residues.

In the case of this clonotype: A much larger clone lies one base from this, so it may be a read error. CDR3 DNA sequence: TGTGCCAGCACCATGAGAGACAGGGGGCTTCAAGCTTTCTTT. It is translated as CASTMRDRGLQAFF. The chain is built from TRBV6-6 and TRBJ1-1; the match to TRBD1 covers 10 bases. This CDR3 has 14 amino acids. Germline values: CDR1 MNHNY, CDR2 SVGAGI (reference sequence). With 7 bases clipped from V and 9 bases from J, the junction kept 11 bases outside the gene matches.

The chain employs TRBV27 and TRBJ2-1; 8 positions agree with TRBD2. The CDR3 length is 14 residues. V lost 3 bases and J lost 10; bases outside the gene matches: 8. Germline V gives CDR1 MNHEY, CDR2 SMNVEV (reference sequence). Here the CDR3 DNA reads TGTGCCAGCAGTTTTAGTAGCGGGATATTCGAGCAGTTCTTC. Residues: CASSFSSGIFEQFF.

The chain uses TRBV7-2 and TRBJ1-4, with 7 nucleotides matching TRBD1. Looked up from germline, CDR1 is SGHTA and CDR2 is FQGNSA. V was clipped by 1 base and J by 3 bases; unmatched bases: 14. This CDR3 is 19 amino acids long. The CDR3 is CASSLGDSLYMFANEKLFF. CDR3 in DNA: TGTGCCAGCAGCTTAGGGGACAGTCTATATATGTTCGCTAATGAAAAACTGTTTTTT.

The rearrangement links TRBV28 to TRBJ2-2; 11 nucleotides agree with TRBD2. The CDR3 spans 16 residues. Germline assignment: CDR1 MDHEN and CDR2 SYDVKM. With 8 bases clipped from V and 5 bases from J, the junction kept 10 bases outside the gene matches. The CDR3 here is CASYAGTSGKTGELFF. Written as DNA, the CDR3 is TGTGCCAGCTACGCCGGGACTAGCGGTAAAACCGGGGAGCTGTTTTTT.

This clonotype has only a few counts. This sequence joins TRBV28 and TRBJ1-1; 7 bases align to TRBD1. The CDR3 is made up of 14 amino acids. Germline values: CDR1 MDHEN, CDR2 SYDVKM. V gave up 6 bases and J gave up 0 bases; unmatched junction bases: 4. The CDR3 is CASSLTGLNTEAFF. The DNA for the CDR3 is TGTGCCAGCAGCCTGACAGGGTTGAACACTGAAGCTTTCTTT.

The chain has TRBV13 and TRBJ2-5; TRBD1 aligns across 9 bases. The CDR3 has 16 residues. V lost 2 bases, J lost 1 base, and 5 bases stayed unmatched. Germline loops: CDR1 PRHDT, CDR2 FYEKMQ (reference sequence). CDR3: CASSLQDRGRQETQYF. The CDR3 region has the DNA TGTGCCAGCAGCTTACAGGACAGGGGACGCCAAGAGACCCAGTACTTC.

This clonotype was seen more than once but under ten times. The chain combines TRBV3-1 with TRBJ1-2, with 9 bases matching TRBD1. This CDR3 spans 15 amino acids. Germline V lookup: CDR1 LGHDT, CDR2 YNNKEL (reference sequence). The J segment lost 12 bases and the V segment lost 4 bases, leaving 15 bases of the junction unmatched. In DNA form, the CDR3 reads TGTGCCAGCAGCCTAGATTCAACAGGGGGCCGATCCGACACCTTC. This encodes CASSLDSTGGRSDTF.